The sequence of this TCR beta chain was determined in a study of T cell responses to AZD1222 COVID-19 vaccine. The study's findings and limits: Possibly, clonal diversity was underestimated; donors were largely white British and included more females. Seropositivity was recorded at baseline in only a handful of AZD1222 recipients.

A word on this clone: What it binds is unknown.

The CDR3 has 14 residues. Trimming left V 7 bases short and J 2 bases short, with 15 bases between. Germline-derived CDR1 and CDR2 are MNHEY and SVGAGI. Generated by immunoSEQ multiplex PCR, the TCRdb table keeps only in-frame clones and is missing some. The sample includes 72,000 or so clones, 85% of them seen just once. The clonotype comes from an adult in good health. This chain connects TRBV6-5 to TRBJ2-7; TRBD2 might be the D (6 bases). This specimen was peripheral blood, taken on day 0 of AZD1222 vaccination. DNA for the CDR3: TGTGCCAGCAAGGGACTCTTACTTACCTACGAGCAGTACTTC. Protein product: CASKGLLLTYEQYF.